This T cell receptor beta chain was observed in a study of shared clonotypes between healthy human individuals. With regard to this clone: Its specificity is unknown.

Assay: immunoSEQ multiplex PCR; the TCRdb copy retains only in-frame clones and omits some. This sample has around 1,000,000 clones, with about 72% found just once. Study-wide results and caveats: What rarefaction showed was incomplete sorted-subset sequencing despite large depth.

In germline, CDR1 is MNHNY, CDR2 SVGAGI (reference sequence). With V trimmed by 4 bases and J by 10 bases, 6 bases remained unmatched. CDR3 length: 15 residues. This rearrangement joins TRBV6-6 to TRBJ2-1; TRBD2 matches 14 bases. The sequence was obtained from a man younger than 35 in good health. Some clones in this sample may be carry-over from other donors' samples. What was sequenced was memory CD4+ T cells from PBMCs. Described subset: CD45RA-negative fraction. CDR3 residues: CASSLGLAGVREQFF. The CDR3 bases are TGTGCCAGCAGTTTGGGACTAGCGGGAGTCCGGGAGCAGTTCTTC.